One sample yielded the 2 T cell receptor beta chains listed below, sequenced in a study of neurological immune-mediated disorders. TCRdb fed the 5' RACE reads into MiXCR, producing one record per CDR3 protein. The sample includes roughly 76,000 distinct CDR3 sequences, 2.5% to 3.5% of them seen just once. Sequencing used PBMCs. Receptor source: a woman aged 50 to 65 with multiple sclerosis.

This clonotype was counted at least ten times. The rearrangement joins TRBV7-2 to TRBJ2-3; possible D gene TRBD2, 5 bases. Germline values: CDR1 SGHTA, CDR2 FQGNSA. V lost 5 bases and J 4 bases, leaving 10 bases between the germline ends. The CDR3 contains 13 residues. The CDR3 coding sequence is TGTGCCAGCAGCCAGGACTTGGCAGATACGCAGTATTTT. Protein: CASSQDLADTQYF.

This clonotype has only a few counts. A read error may be the cause here, since a much bigger clone is one base away. This rearrangement joins TRBV6-5 to TRBJ2-2; D gene uncertain. This CDR3 is 12 amino acids long. Germline assignment: CDR1 MNHEY and CDR2 SVGAGI. Trimming removed 6 bases from V and 8 bases from J, with 10 bases in between. CDR3 loop: CASRDPPGELFF. CDR3 in DNA: TGTGCCAGCAGGGACCCCCCAGGGGAGCTGTTTTTT.